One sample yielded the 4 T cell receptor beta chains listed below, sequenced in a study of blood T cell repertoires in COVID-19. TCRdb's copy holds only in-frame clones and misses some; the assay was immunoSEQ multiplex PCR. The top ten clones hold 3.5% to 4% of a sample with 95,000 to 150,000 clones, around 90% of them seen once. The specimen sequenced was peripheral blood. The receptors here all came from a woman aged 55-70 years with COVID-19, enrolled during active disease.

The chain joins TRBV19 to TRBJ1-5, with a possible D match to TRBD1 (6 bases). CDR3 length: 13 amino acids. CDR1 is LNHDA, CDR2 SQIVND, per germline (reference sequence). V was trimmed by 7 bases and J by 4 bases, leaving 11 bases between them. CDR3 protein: CASTLQGNQPQHF. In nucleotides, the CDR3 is TGTGCCAGTACCCTTCAGGGGAATCAGCCCCAGCATTTT.

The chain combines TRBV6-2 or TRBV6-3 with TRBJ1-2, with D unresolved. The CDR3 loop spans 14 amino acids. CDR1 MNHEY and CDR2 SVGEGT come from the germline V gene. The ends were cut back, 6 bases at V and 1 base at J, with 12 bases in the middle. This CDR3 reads CASSLRRGNYGYTF. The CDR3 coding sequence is TGTGCCAGCAGCCTACGACGGGGTAACTATGGCTACACCTTC.

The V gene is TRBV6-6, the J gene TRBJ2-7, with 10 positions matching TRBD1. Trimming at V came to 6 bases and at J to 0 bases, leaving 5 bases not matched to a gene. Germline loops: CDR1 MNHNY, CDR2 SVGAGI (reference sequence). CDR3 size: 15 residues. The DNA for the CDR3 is TGTGCCAGCAGGCTAGGGACAGGGGACTCCTACGAGCAGTACTTC. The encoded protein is CASRLGTGDSYEQYF.

The CDR3 region is CASSNRQGNIQYF. The CDR3 DNA is TGTGCCAGCAGCAACCGACAGGGAAACATTCAGTACTTC. The rearrangement uses TRBV12-3 or TRBV12-4 and TRBJ2-4, with 7 bases matching TRBD1. J gave up 6 bases and V 6 bases, and 5 bases lay outside the gene matches. The CDR3 consists of 13 residues.